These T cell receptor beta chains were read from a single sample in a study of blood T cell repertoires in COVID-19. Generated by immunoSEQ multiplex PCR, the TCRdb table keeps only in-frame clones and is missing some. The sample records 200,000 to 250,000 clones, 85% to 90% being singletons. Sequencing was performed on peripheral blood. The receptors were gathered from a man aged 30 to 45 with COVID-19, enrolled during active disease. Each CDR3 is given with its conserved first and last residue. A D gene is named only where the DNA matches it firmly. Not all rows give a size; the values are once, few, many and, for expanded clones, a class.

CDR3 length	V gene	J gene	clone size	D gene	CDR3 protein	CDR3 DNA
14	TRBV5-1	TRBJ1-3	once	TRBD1	CASRVTGGSNTIYF	TGCGCCAGCAGAGTGACAGGGGGTTCAAACACCATATATTTT
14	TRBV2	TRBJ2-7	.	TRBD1	CASSVPGQGYEQYF	TGTGCCAGCAGTGTCCCGGGACAGGGGTACGAGCAGTACTTC
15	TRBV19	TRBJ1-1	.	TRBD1	CASSNRDSLNTEAFF	TGTGCCAGTAGTAACCGGGACAGCTTGAACACTGAAGCTTTCTTT
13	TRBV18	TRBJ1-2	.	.	CASSPVGGYGYTF	TGTGCCAGCTCACCAGTTGGAGGGTATGGCTACACCTTC
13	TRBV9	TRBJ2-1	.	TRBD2	CASSVGLANEQFF	TGTGCCAGCAGCGTAGGACTAGCCAATGAGCAGTTCTTC
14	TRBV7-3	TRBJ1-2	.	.	CASSLGGANYGYTF	TGTGCCAGCAGCCTAGGGGGGGCTAACTATGGCTACACCTTC
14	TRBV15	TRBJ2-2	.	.	CATSRDQYTGELFF	TGTGCCACCAGCAGAGATCAGTACACCGGGGAGCTGTTTTTT
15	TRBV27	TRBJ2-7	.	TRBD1	CASRTDRAVWYEQYF	TGTGCCAGCAGGACTGACAGGGCCGTCTGGTACGAGCAGTACTTC
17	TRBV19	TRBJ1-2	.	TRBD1	CASRNSGTGGLLYGYTF	TGTGCCAGTAGAAATTCCGGGACAGGGGGCCTTCTCTATGGCTACACCTTC
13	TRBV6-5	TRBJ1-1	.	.	CASSYPGRTEAFF	TGTGCCAGCAGTTACCCAGGGAGGACTGAAGCTTTCTTT
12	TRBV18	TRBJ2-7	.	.	CASSPDSVEQYF	TGTGCCAGCTCACCAGACAGTGTAGAGCAGTACTTC
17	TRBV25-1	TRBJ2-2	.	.	CASSAATGHTNTGELFF	TGTGCCAGCAGTGCGGCGACAGGACATACGAACACCGGGGAGCTGTTTTTT
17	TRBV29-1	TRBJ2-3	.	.	CSVVIGLGKEYTDTQYF	TGCAGCGTTGTTATTGGACTTGGAAAAGAGTACACAGATACGCAGTATTTT
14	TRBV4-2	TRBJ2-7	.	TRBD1	CASSADRGLLEQYF	TGTGCCAGCAGCGCGGACAGGGGCCTACTGGAGCAGTACTTC
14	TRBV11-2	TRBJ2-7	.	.	CASSLEPVRYEQYF	TGTGCCAGCAGCTTAGAGCCAGTACGCTACGAGCAGTACTTC
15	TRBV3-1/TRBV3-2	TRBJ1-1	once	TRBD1	CASSYTSTGDTEAFF	TGTGCCAGCAGCTACACTTCGACAGGGGACACTGAAGCTTTCTTT
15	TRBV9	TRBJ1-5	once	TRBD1	CASSTGTGPNQPQHF	TGTGCCAGCAGCACAGGGACAGGTCCCAATCAGCCCCAGCATTTT
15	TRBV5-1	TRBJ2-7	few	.	CASSLTQGKAYEQYF	TGCGCCAGCAGCTTGACGCAGGGGAAGGCCTACGAGCAGTACTTC
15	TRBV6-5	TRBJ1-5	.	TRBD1	CASSYYRGGNQPQHF	TGTGCCAGCAGTTACTACAGGGGGGGAAATCAGCCCCAGCATTTT
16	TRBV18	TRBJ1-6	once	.	CASSPPARGNGSPLHF	TGTGCCAGCTCACCACCGGCCCGTGGTAATGGTTCACCCCTCCACTTT
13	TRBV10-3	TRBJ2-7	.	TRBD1	CAIKGQSSYEQYF	TGTGCCATCAAGGGACAGAGCTCCTACGAGCAGTACTTC
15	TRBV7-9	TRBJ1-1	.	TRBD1	CASSFRDRGLPEAFF	TGTGCCAGCAGCTTCAGGGACAGGGGGCTGCCTGAAGCTTTCTTT
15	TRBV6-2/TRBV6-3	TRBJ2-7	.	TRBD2	CASSYPSGGPGEQYF	TGTGCCAGCAGTTACCCGTCGGGAGGGCCGGGTGAGCAGTACTTC
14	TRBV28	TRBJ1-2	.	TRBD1	CASSSADRAYGYTF	TGTGCCAGCAGCTCCGCGGACAGGGCGTATGGCTACACCTTC
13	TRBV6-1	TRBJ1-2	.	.	CASSEGGTYGYTF	TGTGCCAGCAGTGAAGGAGGAACCTATGGCTACACCTTC
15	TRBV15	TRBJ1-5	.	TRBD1	CATSGTDTSNQPQHF	TGTGCCACCAGCGGGACAGATACTAGCAATCAGCCCCAGCATTTT
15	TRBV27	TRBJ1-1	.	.	CASSLSTTVNTEAFF	TGTGCCAGCAGTTTATCTACGACAGTGAACACTGAAGCTTTCTTT
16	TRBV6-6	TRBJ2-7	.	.	CASSYSRRGHSYEQYF	TGTGCCAGCAGTTACTCCCGGCGGGGCCACTCCTACGAGCAGTACTTC
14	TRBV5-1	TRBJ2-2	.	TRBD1	CASSLRTGTGELFF	TGCGCCAGCAGCCTCCGGACAGGGACCGGGGAGCTGTTTTTT
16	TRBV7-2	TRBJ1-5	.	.	CASNRRAGESNQPQHF	TGTGCCAGCAACCGTCGGGCGGGGGAGAGCAATCAGCCCCAGCATTTT
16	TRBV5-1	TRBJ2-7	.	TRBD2	CASSLNGGLGAYEQYF	TGCGCCAGCAGCTTGAACGGGGGGTTGGGCGCCTACGAGCAGTACTTC
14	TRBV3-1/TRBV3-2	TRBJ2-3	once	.	CASSETGTLDTQYF	TGTGCCAGCAGCGAAACCGGGACTTTAGATACGCAGTATTTT
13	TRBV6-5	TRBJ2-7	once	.	CATQTGYSYEQYF	TGTGCCACCCAGACAGGTTACTCCTACGAGCAGTACTTC
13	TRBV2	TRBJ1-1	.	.	CASTLGLEIEAFF	TGTGCCAGCACCCTGGGACTTGAGATTGAAGCTTTCTTT
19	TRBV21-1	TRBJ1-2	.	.	CASSKVKGTATSRSYGYTF	TGTGCCAGCAGCAAAGTCAAAGGGACAGCCACGAGCCGCTCCTATGGCTACACCTTC
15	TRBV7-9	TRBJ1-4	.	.	CASSLYPGTNEKLFF	TGTGCCAGCAGCTTATACCCGGGTACTAATGAAAAACTGTTTTTT
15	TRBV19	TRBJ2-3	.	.	CASSIGVRGTDTQYF	TGTGCCAGTAGTATAGGGGTCAGGGGCACAGATACGCAGTATTTT
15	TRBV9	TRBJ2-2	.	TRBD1	CASSSEDRAAGELFF	TGTGCCAGCAGCTCTGAGGACAGGGCCGCCGGGGAGCTGTTTTTT
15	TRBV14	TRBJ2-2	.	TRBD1	CASSQRTGRDGELFF	TGTGCCAGCAGCCAGAGGACAGGGAGAGACGGGGAGCTGTTTTTT
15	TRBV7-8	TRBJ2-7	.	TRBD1	CASSLNRDRIYEQYF	TGTGCCAGCAGCTTGAACCGGGACAGGATCTACGAGCAGTACTTC
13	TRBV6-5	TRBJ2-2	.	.	CASYGQWNGELFF	TGTGCCAGTTACGGACAGTGGAATGGGGAGCTGTTTTTT
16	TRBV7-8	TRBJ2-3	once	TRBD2	CASSSFSGSVTDTQYF	TGTGCCAGCAGCTCCTTTAGCGGGAGTGTTACGGATACGCAGTATTTT